This T cell receptor beta chain was recorded in a study of shared clonotypes between healthy human individuals. General study points: Generally, naive subsets came out with larger estimated richness than memory subsets. Naive CD4 clonotype sharing across several donors was approximately 5%.

On this clone: Its target is not known.

Every subset's genomic DNA went evenly onto several immunoSEQ plates. Generated by immunoSEQ multiplex PCR, the TCRdb table keeps only in-frame clones and is missing some. The table records millions of clones, over 85% of them present only once. V lost 6 bases to trimming and J lost 6 bases, with 14 bases between them. The CDR3 totals 13 residues. Germline V gives CDR1 MNHEY, CDR2 SMNVEV (reference sequence). The naive CD8 subset, CD45RO-negative cells positively selected for CCR7, excluded terminally differentiated effector memory CD45RA+ cells. Sequencing was performed on naive CD8+ T cells sorted from blood. The chain carries TRBV27 and TRBJ1-1; D is possibly TRBD1 (5 bases). The source of this sequence is a man younger than 30 in good health. The CDR3 region has the DNA TGTGCCAGCAGGTTCGGTGGGGCGGCTGAAGCTTTCTTT. Its translation is CASRFGGAAEAFF.